The 32 T cell receptor beta chains given below trace back to one sample, sequenced in a study of T cell responses to AZD1222 COVID-19 vaccine. Sequenced by immunoSEQ multiplex PCR; TCRdb stores in-frame clones only, minus some. The data contain about 150,000 clones, roughly 90% of them singletons. The source was peripheral blood, collected 28 days after the second AZD1222 dose. The receptors here all came from an adult who received the AZD1222 COVID-19 vaccine.

J is TRBJ2-7 and V is TRBV11-2, with a weak D call TRBD1 (6 bases). Germline assignment: CDR1 SGHAT and CDR2 FQNNGV. This CDR3 is 14 amino acids long. V lost 3 bases and J 2 bases, leaving 11 bases between the germline ends. The CDR3 here is CASSFLRDTYEQYF. CDR3 coding DNA: TGTGCCAGCAGCTTCCTACGGGACACCTACGAGCAGTACTTC.

The count of this clone is one. The chain combines TRBV27 with TRBJ2-2; 8 bases line up with TRBD1. The V segment lost 2 bases and the J segment 4 bases; nucleotides outside the gene matches: 3. The CDR3 spans 15 residues. CDR1 and CDR2 (germline): MNHEY, SMNVEV (reference sequence). For the CDR3, the DNA is TGTGCCAGCAGTTTAGGGGGGACAGGCACCGGGGAGCTGTTTTTT. This encodes CASSLGGTGTGELFF.

V is TRBV12-5 and J is TRBJ1-1; no definite D call. The germline V gene encodes CDR1 LGHNT and CDR2 FRNRAP. The CDR3 totals 14 residues. V lost 0 bases, J lost 10 bases, and 15 bases lay in between. The CDR3 DNA reads TGTGCTAGTGGTTTGGTAATGGGTGAGTATGGAGCTTTCTTT. Encoded protein: CASGLVMGEYGAFF.

The chain combines TRBV7-9 with TRBJ2-1; 7 bases align to TRBD1. CDR3 length: 17 amino acids. CDR1 is SEHNR, CDR2 FQNEAQ, per germline (reference sequence). The V gene end was trimmed by 5 bases and the J gene end by 4 bases; junction bases not matched to a gene: 14. The CDR3 DNA is TGTGCCAGCAGCCCCCGGCTGCTACAGGGGATATACAATGAGCAGTTCTTC. Protein sequence: CASSPRLLQGIYNEQFF. The full variable domain, in which reference TRBV7-9 and TRBJ2-1 provide the parts outside the CDR3, is DTGVSQNPRHKITKRGQNVTFRCDPISEHNRLYWYRQTLGQGPEFLTYFQNEAQLEKSRLLSDRFSAERPKGSFSTLEIQRTEQGDSAMYLCASSPRLLQGIYNEQFFGPGTRLTVL.

The genes are TRBV6-5 and TRBJ1-1; the match to TRBD1 covers 10 bases. V shed 2 bases and J 9 bases; nucleotides not matched to a gene: 3. CDR3 size: 13 residues. Germline V gene data show CDR1 as MNHEY and CDR2 as SVGAGI. CDR3 bases: TGTGCCAGCAGTTACGGGACAGGGGCCCAAGCTTTCTTT. Residues: CASSYGTGAQAFF.

This sequence joins TRBV7-6 and TRBJ2-2; D not certain. The CDR3 covers 13 residues. The V end lost 5 bases, the J end lost 6 bases, and 10 bases lay between the germline ends. In germline, CDR1 is SGHVS, CDR2 FNYEAQ. The CDR3 here is CASSPDPAGELFF. The CDR3 DNA follows: TGTGCCAGCAGCCCGGATCCAGCCGGGGAGCTGTTTTTT.

V usage is TRBV7-9 and J usage is TRBJ2-1; 9 nucleotides line up with TRBD1. Germline V lookup: CDR1 SEHNR, CDR2 FQNEAQ (reference sequence). The length of the CDR3 is 15 residues. Trimming at V came to 3 bases and at J to 5 bases, leaving 5 bases not matched to a gene. This CDR3 is CASSFHGTGNNEQFF. The CDR3 DNA is TGTGCCAGCAGCTTCCACGGGACAGGGAACAATGAGCAGTTCTTC. The full variable domain, completed using reference TRBV7-9 and TRBJ2-1, is DTGVSQNPRHKITKRGQNVTFRCDPISEHNRLYWYRQTLGQGPEFLTYFQNEAQLEKSRLLSDRFSAERPKGSFSTLEIQRTEQGDSAMYLCASSFHGTGNNEQFFGPGTRLTVL.

This clone was seen a single time. The chain combines TRBV5-4 with TRBJ2-1; possible D gene TRBD2, 6 bases. The V end was cut by 1 base, the J end by 6 bases, with 14 bases between. The CDR3 runs to 15 residues. The germline gives CDR1 SGHNT, CDR2 YYREEE (reference sequence). The CDR3 DNA reads as TGTGCCAGCAGCTTGTTTGTGGGAGGTGGCAATGAGCAGTTCTTC. Its translation: CASSLFVGGGNEQFF.

The chain couples TRBV29-1 to TRBJ1-2, with D unresolved. The CDR3 totals 13 residues. The V end lost 5 bases, the J end lost 8 bases, and 18 bases lay between the germline ends. Germline V lookup: CDR1 SQVTM, CDR2 ANQGSEA. The CDR3 loop is CSVQAEALRGYTF. CDR3 sequence (DNA): TGCAGCGTTCAGGCTGAGGCCCTGAGGGGCTACACCTTC.

The chain uses TRBV4-1 and TRBJ2-3; 11 bases align to TRBD2. The CDR3 runs to 16 residues. The germline V gene encodes CDR1 MGHRA and CDR2 YSYEKL. V lost 4 bases, J lost 0 bases, and 3 bases stayed unmatched. CDR3 bases: TGCGCCAGCAGCCCCCGGACTAGCGGGAGCACAGATACGCAGTATTTT. Protein: CASSPRTSGSTDTQYF.

The chain is built from TRBV30 and TRBJ2-7; either TRBD1 or TRBD2 may fit D (5 bases each). Germline CDR1 and CDR2: GTSNPN and SVGIG (reference sequence). The CDR3 runs 15 residues. Trimming took off 4 bases at V and 2 bases at J, with 18 bases between the two ends. The CDR3 reads CAWTAPGTETYEQYF. CDR3 in DNA: TGTGCCTGGACCGCACCCGGGACGGAAACCTACGAGCAGTACTTC.

The count of this clone is one. The chain combines TRBV14 with TRBJ2-7; D is unclear. CDR1 and CDR2 (germline): SGHDN, FVKESK. The CDR3 runs to 16 residues. The V and J ends lost 0 bases and 3 bases respectively, with 15 bases between them. The CDR3 reads CASSQDGFAFDYEQYF. CDR3 nucleotides: TGTGCCAGCAGCCAAGACGGATTTGCTTTCGACTACGAGCAGTACTTC.

This chain connects TRBV15 to TRBJ2-7; D tentatively fits TRBD1 or TRBD2 (5 bases each). The CDR3 is 13 amino acids. Germline lookup yields CDR1 LNHNV and CDR2 YYDKDF (reference sequence). V shed 3 bases and J shed 3 bases, with 9 bases lying between them. Written as DNA, the CDR3 is TGTGCCACCAGCAGGGGACGGGACTACGAGCAGTACTTC. It is translated as CATSRGRDYEQYF.

This clone was seen only once. The V call is TRBV9, the J call TRBJ2-3; perhaps TRBD2 as D (5 bases). The germline CDR1 and CDR2 sequences are SGDLS and YYNGEE. The CDR3 is 20 amino acids. Deletions cut 3 bases from V and 6 bases from J, with 32 bases between. The CDR3 DNA reads as TGTGCCAGCAGCGCCCCCTCCCCCCCCTTCCGGGGAAACAGATTGGATACGCAGTATTTT. Protein sequence: CASSAPSPPFRGNRLDTQYF.

The chain has TRBV30 and TRBJ2-5; tentatively, D is TRBD2 (5 bases). The germline gives CDR1 GTSNPN, CDR2 SVGIG (reference sequence). The CDR3 length is 17 residues. The V end was cut by 1 base, the J end by 5 bases, with 23 bases between. The CDR3 DNA reads as TGTGCCTGGAGTGAGGAAAGGTTCGGGAAATCGGAGGAGACCCAGTACTTC. Amino acids: CAWSEERFGKSEETQYF.

This clone was observed a single time. The chain has TRBV7-2 and TRBJ2-7, with 16 bases fitting TRBD2. V trimming: 5 bases; J trimming: 3 bases; junction bases outside the gene matches: 10. CDR1 is SGHTA and CDR2 is FQGNSA in the germline V gene. The CDR3 has 18 residues. The CDR3 sequence: CASSQRLGLAGGVYEQYF. The CDR3 DNA follows: TGTGCCAGCAGCCAGAGGTTGGGACTAGCGGGGGGGGTCTACGAGCAGTACTTC.

This clone appeared a few times. The chain has TRBV28 and TRBJ1-5; possibly TRBD1 for D (6 bases). V was pared by 11 bases and J by 5 bases, with 22 bases between. CDR3 length: 15 residues. Germline V lookup: CDR1 MDHEN, CDR2 SYDVKM. In nucleotides, the CDR3 is TGTGCCTCTAAAGCAGGGGCAGAAACCCATCAGCCCCAGCATTTT. This codes for CASKAGAETHQPQHF.

The chain joins TRBV4-2 to TRBJ1-1; D is uncertain. CDR1 is LGHNA, CDR2 YNFKEQ, per germline. The CDR3 has 16 residues. The V and J ends lost 0 bases and 1 base respectively, with 12 bases between them. The CDR3 here is CASSQDGRAGNTEAFF. In DNA, the CDR3 is TGTGCCAGCAGCCAAGATGGTAGGGCCGGGAACACTGAAGCTTTCTTT.

The rearrangement joins TRBV7-2 to TRBJ2-1; perhaps D is TRBD1 or TRBD2 (5 bases each). This CDR3 is built from 15 residues. CDR1 is SGHTA, CDR2 FQGNSA, per germline. V was trimmed by 0 bases and J by 6 bases, leaving 12 bases between them. CDR3 sequence: CASSLARDPLNEQFF. As DNA, the CDR3 is TGTGCCAGCAGCTTAGCCAGGGACCCCCTCAATGAGCAGTTCTTC.

V usage is TRBV28 and J usage is TRBJ2-7; TRBD1 agrees at 9 bases. CDR1 is MDHEN, CDR2 SYDVKM, per germline. Trimming took 4 bases from V and 2 from J; bases not matched to a gene: 6. The CDR3 consists of 15 residues. CDR3 bases: TGTGCCAGCAGTTCTCCGGGACAGGGTACCTACGAGCAGTACTTC. It yields the protein CASSSPGQGTYEQYF.

This rearrangement joins TRBV27 to TRBJ2-7, with 9 positions matching TRBD1. Looked up from germline, CDR1 is MNHEY and CDR2 is SMNVEV (reference sequence). Trimming cost V 8 bases and J 2 bases; bases outside gene matches: 16. CDR3 size: 17 residues. CDR3 residues: CASRPKAGQGFPYEQYF. CDR3 coding DNA: TGTGCCAGCCGACCTAAGGCGGGACAGGGTTTTCCCTACGAGCAGTACTTC.

V and J are TRBV11-2 and TRBJ2-3; possible D gene TRBD1, 5 bases. From germline, CDR1 is SGHAT and CDR2 FQNNGV. V shed 1 base and J shed 4 bases, with 12 bases lying between them. This CDR3 contains 15 residues. The CDR3 DNA is TGTGCCAGCAGCTTAGTCCAGGGTTTTGCAGATACGCAGTATTTT. Protein product: CASSLVQGFADTQYF.

The V call is TRBV7-3, the J call TRBJ2-5; TRBD2 aligns across 7 bases. V trimming: 4 bases; J trimming: 2 bases; junction bases outside the gene matches: 10. This CDR3 is 16 amino acids long. Germline V gene data show CDR1 as SGHTA and CDR2 as FQGTGA. The CDR3 DNA follows: TGTGCCAGCAGCTCCCGTGGTAGCGGGCAGCAAGAGACCCAGTACTTC. This gives the protein CASSSRGSGQQETQYF.

The rearrangement uses TRBV6-5 and TRBJ1-1; 7 nucleotides match TRBD1. This CDR3 spans 14 amino acids. J gave up 0 bases and V 5 bases, and 3 bases lay outside the gene matches. CDR1 is MNHEY and CDR2 is SVGAGI in the germline V gene. CDR3 protein: CASSRQGMNTEAFF. CDR3 nucleotides: TGTGCCAGCAGTCGACAGGGCATGAACACTGAAGCTTTCTTT.

This clone was observed a handful of times. J is TRBJ1-2 and V is TRBV30; D call uncertain. Germline CDR1 and CDR2: GTSNPN and SVGIG (reference sequence). The V end was cut by 6 bases, the J end by 2 bases, with 10 bases between. The CDR3 consists of 12 residues. CDR3 bases: TGTGCCTGCTCCCCCAACAACTATGGCTACACCTTC. It codes for CACSPNNYGYTF.

The chain is built from TRBV10-3 and TRBJ2-7; no clear D gene. CDR1 and CDR2 (germline): ENHRY, SYGVKD. The CDR3 length is 15 residues. Trimming stripped 8 bases from V and 2 bases from J, with 19 bases between. The CDR3 here is CAIRAARALTYEQYF. CDR3 DNA sequence: TGTGCCATCCGAGCCGCCCGGGCCTTAACCTACGAGCAGTACTTC.

The rearrangement joins TRBV7-2 to TRBJ1-1; tentatively, D is TRBD1 (5 bases). The ends were cut back, 7 bases at V and 0 bases at J, with 15 bases in the middle. CDR1 is SGHTA and CDR2 is FQGNSA in the germline V gene. This CDR3 is built from 15 residues. The CDR3 here is CASKKGAGMNTEAFF. For the CDR3, the DNA is TGTGCCAGCAAGAAAGGGGCGGGGATGAACACTGAAGCTTTCTTT.

The chain joins TRBV29-1 to TRBJ2-7; 8 bases fit TRBD1. There are 14 residues in the CDR3. J lost 4 bases, V lost 6 bases, and 11 bases had no gene match. Germline V gene sequence: CDR1 SQVTM, CDR2 ANQGSEA. CDR3 sequence: CSVDPGDRQYEQYF. The CDR3, as DNA: TGCAGCGTCGACCCAGGGGACAGGCAGTACGAGCAGTACTTC.

This clone was counted a few times. V gene TRBV2 combines with J gene TRBJ1-4, with 9 bases that match TRBD1. The junction had 6 bases not matched to a gene; V was cut back by 5 bases and J by 11 bases. Germline CDR1 reads SNHLY; CDR2 reads FYNNEI. The CDR3 is 13 amino acids. The CDR3 DNA reads as TGTGCCAGCAGTCCACAGGGGGCTGGGAAACTGTTTTTT. It is translated as CASSPQGAGKLFF.

The chain is built from TRBV19 and TRBJ1-6; D remains unclear. Trimming took 5 bases from V and 9 from J, leaving 11 bases between them. The CDR3 is 13 residues long. Germline CDR1 LNHDA, CDR2 SQIVND (reference sequence). The CDR3: CASSLEEGSPLHF. DNA for the CDR3: TGTGCCAGTAGTCTTGAAGAAGGTTCACCCCTCCACTTT.

In this sample, this clone turned up once. The CDR3 region has the DNA TGCGCCAGCAGCCCGGGACTAGCGGCAGATACGCAGTATTTT. Residues: CASSPGLAADTQYF. V usage is TRBV5-1 and J usage is TRBJ2-3; 11 positions match TRBD2. The CDR3 length is 14 residues. After removal of 4 bases from V and 4 bases from J, the junction contained 2 bases not matched to a gene. CDR1 SGHRS and CDR2 YFSETQ come from the germline V gene.

This sequence joins TRBV6-5 and TRBJ1-2; tentatively, D is TRBD1 (5 bases). Germline CDR1 MNHEY, CDR2 SVGAGI. The CDR3 sequence is 14 residues long. V lost 2 bases and J lost 6, with 13 bases in between. The chain's CDR3 is CASSYTSQGHGYTF. CDR3 nucleotide sequence: TGTGCCAGCAGTTACACATCTCAGGGCCATGGCTACACCTTC.